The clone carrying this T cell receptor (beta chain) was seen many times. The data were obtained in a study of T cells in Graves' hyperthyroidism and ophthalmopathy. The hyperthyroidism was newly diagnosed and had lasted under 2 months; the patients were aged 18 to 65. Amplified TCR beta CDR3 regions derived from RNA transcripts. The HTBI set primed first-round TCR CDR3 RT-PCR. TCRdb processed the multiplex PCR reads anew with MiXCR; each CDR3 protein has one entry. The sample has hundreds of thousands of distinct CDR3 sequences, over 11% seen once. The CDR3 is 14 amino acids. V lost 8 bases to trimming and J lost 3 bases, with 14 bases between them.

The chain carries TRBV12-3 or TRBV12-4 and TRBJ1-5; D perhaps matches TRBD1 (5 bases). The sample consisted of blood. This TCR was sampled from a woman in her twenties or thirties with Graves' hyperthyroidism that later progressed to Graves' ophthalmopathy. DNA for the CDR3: TGTGCCAGCCTACCCGGGACGGACAATCAGCCCCAGCATTTT. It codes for CASLPGTDNQPQHF.